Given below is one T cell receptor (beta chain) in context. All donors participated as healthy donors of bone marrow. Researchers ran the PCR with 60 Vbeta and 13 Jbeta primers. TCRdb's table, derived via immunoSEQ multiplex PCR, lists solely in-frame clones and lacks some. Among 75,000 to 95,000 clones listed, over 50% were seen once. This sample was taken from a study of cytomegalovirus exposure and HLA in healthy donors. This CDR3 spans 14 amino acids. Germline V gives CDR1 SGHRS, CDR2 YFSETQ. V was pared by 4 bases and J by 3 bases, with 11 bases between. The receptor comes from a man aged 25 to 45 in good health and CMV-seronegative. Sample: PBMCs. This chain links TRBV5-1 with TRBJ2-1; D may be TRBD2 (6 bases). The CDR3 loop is CASSVEGLYNEQFF. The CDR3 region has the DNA TGCGCCAGCAGCGTAGAGGGACTCTACAATGAGCAGTTCTTC.